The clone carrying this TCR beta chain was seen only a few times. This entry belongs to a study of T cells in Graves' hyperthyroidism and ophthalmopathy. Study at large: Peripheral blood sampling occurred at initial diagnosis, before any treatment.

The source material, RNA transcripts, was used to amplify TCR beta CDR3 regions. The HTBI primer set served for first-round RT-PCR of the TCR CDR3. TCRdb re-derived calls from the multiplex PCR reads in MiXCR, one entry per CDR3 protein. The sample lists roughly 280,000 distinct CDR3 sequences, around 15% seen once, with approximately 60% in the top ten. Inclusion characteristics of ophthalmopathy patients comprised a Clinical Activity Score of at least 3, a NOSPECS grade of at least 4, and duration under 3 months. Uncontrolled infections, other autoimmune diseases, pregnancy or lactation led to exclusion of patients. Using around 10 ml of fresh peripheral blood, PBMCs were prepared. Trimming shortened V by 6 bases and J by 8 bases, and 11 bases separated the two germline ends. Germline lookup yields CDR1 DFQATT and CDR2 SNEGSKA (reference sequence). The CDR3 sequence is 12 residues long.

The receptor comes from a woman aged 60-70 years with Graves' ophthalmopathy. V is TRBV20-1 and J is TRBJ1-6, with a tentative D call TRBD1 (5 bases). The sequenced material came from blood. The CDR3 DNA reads TGCAGTGCCGCGGGAGGGGATTCACCCCTCCACTTT. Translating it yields CSAAGGDSPLHF.